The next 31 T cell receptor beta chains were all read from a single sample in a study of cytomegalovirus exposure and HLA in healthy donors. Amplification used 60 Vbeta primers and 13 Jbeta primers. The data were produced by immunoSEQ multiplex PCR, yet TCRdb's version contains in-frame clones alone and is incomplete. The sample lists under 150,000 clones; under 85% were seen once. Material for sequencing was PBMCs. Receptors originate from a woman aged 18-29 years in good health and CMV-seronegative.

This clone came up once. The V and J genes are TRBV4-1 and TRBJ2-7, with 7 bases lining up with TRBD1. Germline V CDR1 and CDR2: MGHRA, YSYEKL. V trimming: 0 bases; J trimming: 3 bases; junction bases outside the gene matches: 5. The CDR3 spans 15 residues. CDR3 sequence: CASSQELTGIYEQYF. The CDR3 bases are TGCGCCAGCAGCCAAGAGTTGACAGGGATCTACGAGCAGTACTTC.

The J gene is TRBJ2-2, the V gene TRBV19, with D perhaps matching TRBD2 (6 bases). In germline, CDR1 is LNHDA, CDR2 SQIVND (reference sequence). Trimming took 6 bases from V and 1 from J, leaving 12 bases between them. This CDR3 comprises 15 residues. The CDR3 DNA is TGTGCCAGTAGACCCCCGGGGGTGAACACCGGGGAGCTGTTTTTT. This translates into CASRPPGVNTGELFF.

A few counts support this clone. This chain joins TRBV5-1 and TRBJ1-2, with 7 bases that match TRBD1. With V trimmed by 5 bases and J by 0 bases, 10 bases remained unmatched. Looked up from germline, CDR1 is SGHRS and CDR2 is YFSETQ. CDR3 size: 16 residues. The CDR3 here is CASSRTGTATNYGYTF. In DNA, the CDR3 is TGCGCCAGCAGTAGGACCGGGACAGCGACTAACTATGGCTACACCTTC.

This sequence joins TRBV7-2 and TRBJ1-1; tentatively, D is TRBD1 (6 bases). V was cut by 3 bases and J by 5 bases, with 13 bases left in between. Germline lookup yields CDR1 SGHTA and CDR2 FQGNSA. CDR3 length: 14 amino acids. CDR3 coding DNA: TGTGCCAGCAGCTTTGGGGGCGCGGAGACTGAAGCTTTCTTT. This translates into CASSFGGAETEAFF.

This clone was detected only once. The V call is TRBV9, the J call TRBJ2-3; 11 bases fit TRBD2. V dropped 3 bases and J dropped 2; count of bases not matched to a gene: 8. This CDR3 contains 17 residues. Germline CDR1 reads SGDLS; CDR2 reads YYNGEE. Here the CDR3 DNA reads TGTGCCAGCAGCGGACCGGGACTAGCGGATGCCACAGATACGCAGTATTTT. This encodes CASSGPGLADATDTQYF.

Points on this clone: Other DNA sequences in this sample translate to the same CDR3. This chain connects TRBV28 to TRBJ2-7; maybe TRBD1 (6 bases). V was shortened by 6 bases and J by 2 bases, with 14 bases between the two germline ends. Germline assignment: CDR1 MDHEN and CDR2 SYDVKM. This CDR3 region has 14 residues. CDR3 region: CASSPRQVPYEQYF. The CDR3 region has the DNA TGTGCCAGCAGCCCACGACAGGTTCCCTACGAGCAGTACTTC.

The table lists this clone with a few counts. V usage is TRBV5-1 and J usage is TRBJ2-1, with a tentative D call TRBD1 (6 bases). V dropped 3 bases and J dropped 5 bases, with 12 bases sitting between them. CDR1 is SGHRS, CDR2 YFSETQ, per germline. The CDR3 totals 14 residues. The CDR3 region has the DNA TGCGCCAGCAGCTACCGGGACAAGAACAATGAGCAGTTCTTC. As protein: CASSYRDKNNEQFF.

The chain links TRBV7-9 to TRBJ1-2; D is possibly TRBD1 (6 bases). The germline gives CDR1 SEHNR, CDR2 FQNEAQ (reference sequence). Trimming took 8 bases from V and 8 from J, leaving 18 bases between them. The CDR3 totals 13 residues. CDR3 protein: CASSPGTNLGYTF. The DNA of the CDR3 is TGTGCCAGCTCCCCCGGGACAAATCTGGGCTACACCTTC.

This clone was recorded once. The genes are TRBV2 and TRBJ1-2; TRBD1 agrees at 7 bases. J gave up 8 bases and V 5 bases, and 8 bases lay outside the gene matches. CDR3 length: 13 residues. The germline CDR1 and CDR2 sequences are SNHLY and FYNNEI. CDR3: CASSWDSSGGYTF. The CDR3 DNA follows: TGTGCCAGCAGTTGGGACAGTTCTGGCGGCTACACCTTC. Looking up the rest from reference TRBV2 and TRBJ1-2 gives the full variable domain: EPEVTQTPSHQVTQMGQEVILRCVPISNHLYFYWYRQILGQKVEFLVSFYNNEISEKSEIFDDQFSVERPDGSNFTLKIRSTKLEDSAMYFCASSWDSSGGYTFGSGTRLTVV.

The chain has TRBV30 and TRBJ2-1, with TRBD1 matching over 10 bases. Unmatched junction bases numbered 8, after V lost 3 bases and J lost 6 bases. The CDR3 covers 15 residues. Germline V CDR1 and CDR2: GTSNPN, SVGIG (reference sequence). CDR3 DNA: TGTGCCTGGAGGGGGGACAGGGGTTTATTCAATGAGCAGTTCTTC. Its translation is CAWRGDRGLFNEQFF.

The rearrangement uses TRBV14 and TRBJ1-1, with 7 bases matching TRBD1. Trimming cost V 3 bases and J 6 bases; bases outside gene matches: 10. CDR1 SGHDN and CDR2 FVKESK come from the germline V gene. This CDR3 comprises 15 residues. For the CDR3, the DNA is TGTGCCAGCAGCCATTTAGGGGGCAATAACGCTGAAGCTTTCTTT. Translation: CASSHLGGNNAEAFF.

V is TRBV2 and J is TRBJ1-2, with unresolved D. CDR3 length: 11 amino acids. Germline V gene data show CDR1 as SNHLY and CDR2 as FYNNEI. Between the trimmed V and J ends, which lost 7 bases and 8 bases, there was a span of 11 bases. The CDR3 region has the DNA TGTGCCAGCACCGACGTCGGGGGCTACACCTTC. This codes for CASTDVGGYTF.

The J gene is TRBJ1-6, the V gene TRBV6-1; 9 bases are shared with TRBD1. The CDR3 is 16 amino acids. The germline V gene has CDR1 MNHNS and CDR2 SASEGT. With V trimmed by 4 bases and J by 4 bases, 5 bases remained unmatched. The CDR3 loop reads CASSVPGTGYNSPLHF. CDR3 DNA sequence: TGTGCCAGCAGTGTTCCCGGGACAGGGTATAATTCACCCCTCCACTTT.

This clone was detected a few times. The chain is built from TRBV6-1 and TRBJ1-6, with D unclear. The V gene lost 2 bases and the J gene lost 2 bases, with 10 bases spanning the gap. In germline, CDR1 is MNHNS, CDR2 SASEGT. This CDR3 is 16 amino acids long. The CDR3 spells CASSEHRPAYNSPLHF. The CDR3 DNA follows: TGTGCCAGCAGTGAACACAGACCAGCCTATAATTCACCCCTCCACTTT.

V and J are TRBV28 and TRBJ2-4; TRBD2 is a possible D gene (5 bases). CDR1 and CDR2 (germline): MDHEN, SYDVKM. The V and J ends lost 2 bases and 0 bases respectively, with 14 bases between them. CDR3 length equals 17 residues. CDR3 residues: CASSLPEGEVAKNIQYF. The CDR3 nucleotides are TGTGCCAGCAGTTTACCTGAGGGCGAGGTAGCCAAAAACATTCAGTACTTC. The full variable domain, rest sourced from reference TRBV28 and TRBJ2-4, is DVKVTQSSRYLVKRTGEKVFLECVQDMDHENMFWYRQDPGLGLRLIYFSYDVKMKEKGDIPEGYSVSREKKERFSLILESASTNQTSMYLCASSLPEGEVAKNIQYFGAGTRLSVL.

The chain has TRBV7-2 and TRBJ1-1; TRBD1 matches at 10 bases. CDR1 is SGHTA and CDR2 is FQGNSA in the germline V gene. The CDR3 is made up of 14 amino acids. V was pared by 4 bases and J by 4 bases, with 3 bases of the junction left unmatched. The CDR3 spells CASSSGTGATEAFF. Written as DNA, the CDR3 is TGTGCCAGCAGCTCAGGGACAGGGGCCACTGAAGCTTTCTTT. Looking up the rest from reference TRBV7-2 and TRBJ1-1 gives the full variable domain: GAGVSQSPSNKVTEKGKDVELRCDPISGHTALYWYRQSLGQGLEFLIYFQGNSAPDKSGLPSDRFSAERTGGSVSTLTIQRTQQEDSAVYLCASSSGTGATEAFFGQGTRLTVV.

CDR3 sequence reads: CASSFESTGEATNEKLFF. The CDR3 DNA follows: TGTGCCAGCAGTTTTGAATCGACAGGGGAAGCAACTAATGAAAAACTGTTTTTT. This chain links TRBV28 with TRBJ1-4, with 8 nucleotides matching TRBD1. The V gene's germline CDR1 is MDHEN and CDR2 SYDVKM. The V gene end was trimmed by 3 bases and the J gene end by 0 bases; junction bases not matched to a gene: 9. The CDR3 runs to 18 residues.

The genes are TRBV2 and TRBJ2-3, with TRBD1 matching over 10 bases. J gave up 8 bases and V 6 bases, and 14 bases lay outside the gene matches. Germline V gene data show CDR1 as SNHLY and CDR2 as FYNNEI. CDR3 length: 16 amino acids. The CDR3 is CASRNLGGQGTATQYF. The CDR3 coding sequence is TGTGCCAGCAGGAATCTCGGGGGACAGGGGACCGCTACGCAGTATTTT.

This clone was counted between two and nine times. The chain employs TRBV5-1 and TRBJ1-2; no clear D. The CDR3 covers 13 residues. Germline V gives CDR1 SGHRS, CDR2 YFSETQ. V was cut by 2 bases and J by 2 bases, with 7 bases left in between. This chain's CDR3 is CASSFGGNYGYTF. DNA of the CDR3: TGCGCCAGCAGCTTTGGAGGAAACTATGGCTACACCTTC.

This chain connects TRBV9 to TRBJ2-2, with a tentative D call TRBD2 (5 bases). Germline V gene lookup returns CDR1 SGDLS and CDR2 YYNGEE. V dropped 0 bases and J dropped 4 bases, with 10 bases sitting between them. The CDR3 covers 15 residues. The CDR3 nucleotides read TGTGCCAGCAGCGTAGACGGACTTACCACCGGGGAGCTGTTTTTT. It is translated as CASSVDGLTTGELFF.

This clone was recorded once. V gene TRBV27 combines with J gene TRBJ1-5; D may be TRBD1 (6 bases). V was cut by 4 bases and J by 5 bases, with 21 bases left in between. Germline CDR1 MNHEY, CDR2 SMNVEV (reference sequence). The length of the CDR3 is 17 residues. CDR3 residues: CASSSAKPDRSDQPQHF. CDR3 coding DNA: TGTGCCAGCAGTTCCGCAAAACCCGACAGGAGCGATCAGCCCCAGCATTTT.

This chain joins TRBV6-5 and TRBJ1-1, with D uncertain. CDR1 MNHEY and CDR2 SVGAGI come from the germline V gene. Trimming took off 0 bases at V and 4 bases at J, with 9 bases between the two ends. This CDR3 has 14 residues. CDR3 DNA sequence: TGTGCCAGCAGTTACTCTGCGGGAGGCACTGAAGCTTTCTTT. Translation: CASSYSAGGTEAFF.

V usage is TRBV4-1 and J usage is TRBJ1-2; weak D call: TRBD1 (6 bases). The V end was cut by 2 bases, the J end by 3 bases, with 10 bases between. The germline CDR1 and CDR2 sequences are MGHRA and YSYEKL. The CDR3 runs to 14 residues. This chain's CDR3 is CASSQTGRDYGYTF. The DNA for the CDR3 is TGCGCCAGCAGCCAAACAGGGCGTGACTATGGCTACACCTTC.

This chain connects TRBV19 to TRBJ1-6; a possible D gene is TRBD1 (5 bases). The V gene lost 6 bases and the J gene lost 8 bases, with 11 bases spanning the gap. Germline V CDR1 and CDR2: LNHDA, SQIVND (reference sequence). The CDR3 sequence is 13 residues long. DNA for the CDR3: TGTGCCAGTAGCCCGACAGAATATTCACCCCTCCACTTT. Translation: CASSPTEYSPLHF.

CDR3 loop: CASRPSGLQRNTIYF. CDR3 nucleotide sequence: TGTGCCAGCAGGCCTTCCGGACTCCAGCGAAACACCATATATTTT. This chain connects TRBV5-8 to TRBJ1-3; unclear D gene. Trimming removed 5 bases at V and 5 bases at J, with 17 bases between. The CDR3 loop spans 15 amino acids. Germline lookup yields CDR1 SGHTS and CDR2 YDEGEE.

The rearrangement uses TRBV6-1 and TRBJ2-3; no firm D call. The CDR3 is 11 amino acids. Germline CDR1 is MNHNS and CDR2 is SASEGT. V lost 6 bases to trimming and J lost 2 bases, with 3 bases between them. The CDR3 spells CASSHTDTQYF. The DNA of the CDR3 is TGTGCCAGCAGCCACACAGATACGCAGTATTTT.

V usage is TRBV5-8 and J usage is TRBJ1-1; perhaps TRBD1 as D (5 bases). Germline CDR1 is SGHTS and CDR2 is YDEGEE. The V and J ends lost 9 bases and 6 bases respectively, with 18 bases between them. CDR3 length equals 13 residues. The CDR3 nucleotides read TGTGCCAACCAGCCCGGGGGTAGGGCTGAAGCTTTCTTT. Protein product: CANQPGGRAEAFF. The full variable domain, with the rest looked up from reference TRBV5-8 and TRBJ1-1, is EAGVTQSPTHLIKTRGQQATLRCSPISGHTSVYWYQQALGLGLQFLLWYDEGEERNRGNFPPRFSGRQFPNYSSELNVNALELEDSALYLCANQPGGRAEAFFGQGTRLTVV.

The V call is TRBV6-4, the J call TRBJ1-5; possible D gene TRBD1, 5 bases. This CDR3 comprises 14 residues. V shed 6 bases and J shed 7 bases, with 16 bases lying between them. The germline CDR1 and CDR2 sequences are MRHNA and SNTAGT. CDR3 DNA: TGTGCCAGCAGCGAATCAGGGCTAGGGCAGCCCCAGCATTTT. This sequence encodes CASSESGLGQPQHF.

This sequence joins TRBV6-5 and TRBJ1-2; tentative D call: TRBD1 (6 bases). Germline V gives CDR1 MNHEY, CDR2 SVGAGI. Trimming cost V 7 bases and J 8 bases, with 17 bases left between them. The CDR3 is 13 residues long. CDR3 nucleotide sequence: TGTGCCAGCACCCTCTCAACAGGGCAAGGCTACACCTTC. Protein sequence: CASTLSTGQGYTF.

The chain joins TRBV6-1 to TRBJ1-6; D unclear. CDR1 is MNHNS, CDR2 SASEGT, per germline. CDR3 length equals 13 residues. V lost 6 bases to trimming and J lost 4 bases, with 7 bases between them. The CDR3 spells CASSTDYNSPLHF. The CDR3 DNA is TGTGCCAGCAGCACAGATTATAATTCACCCCTCCACTTT.

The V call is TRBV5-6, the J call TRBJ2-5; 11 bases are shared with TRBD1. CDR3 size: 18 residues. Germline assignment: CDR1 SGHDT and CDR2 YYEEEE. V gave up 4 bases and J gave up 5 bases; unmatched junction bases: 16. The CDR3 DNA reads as TGTGCCAGCAGCCAGCCTTTGGACAGGGGGCTCGGGAGGGAGACCCAGTACTTC. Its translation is CASSQPLDRGLGRETQYF.